The sequence of this TCR beta chain was determined in a study of blood T cell repertoires in COVID-19. V shed 2 bases, J shed 7 bases, and the junction held 7 bases outside the gene matches. In germline, CDR1 is MDHEN, CDR2 SYDVKM. The CDR3 is 16 residues long. This clone was observed a few times. Data came from immunoSEQ multiplex PCR; TCRdb stores just in-frame clones and leaves some out. The sample consists of 100,000 to 120,000 clones, approximately 65% of them appearing once. The V and J genes are TRBV28 and TRBJ1-6; 8 bases map to TRBD1. This sequence originates from a woman aged 60-75 years with acute or convalescent COVID-19. Input material: peripheral blood. CDR3 sequence reads: CASSLSTGGKNSPLHF. CDR3 DNA sequence: TGTGCCAGCAGTTTAAGTACAGGGGGTAAGAATTCACCCCTCCACTTT.